Listed here are 26 T cell receptor beta chains from one sample, sequenced in a study of blood T cell repertoires in COVID-19. Libraries were prepared by immunoSEQ multiplex PCR; TCRdb keeps only in-frame clonotypes and omits some of them. The data contain approximately 210,000 clones, around 90% of them singletons. The sample consisted of peripheral blood. The receptors originated from a young man with acute or convalescent COVID-19.

In DNA, the CDR3 is TGTGCCAGCAGCCCAGACAGAAACTATGGCTACACCTTC. Translation gives CASSPDRNYGYTF. The J gene is TRBJ1-2, the V gene TRBV7-3, with D possibly TRBD1 on 5 matching bases. Germline CDR1 reads SGHTA; CDR2 reads FQGTGA. The CDR3 spans 13 residues. V was pared by 5 bases and J by 2 bases, with 9 bases between.

The chain couples TRBV7-9 to TRBJ2-7, with 10 bases identical to TRBD1. V was clipped by 1 base and J by 5 bases; unmatched bases: 5. This CDR3 has 15 residues. Germline assignment: CDR1 SEHNR and CDR2 FQNEAQ (reference sequence). The CDR3 DNA reads as TGTGCCAGCAGCTTAGAGGACAGGGGGATTGACGAGCAGTACTTC. It encodes CASSLEDRGIDEQYF.

The J gene is TRBJ2-3, the V gene TRBV19; tentatively, D is TRBD1 (5 bases). V was shortened by 4 bases and J by 6 bases, with 14 bases between the two germline ends. The germline gives CDR1 LNHDA, CDR2 SQIVND (reference sequence). CDR3 length: 14 residues. CDR3 sequence reads: CASSSRPAGDTQYF. The CDR3 region has the DNA TGTGCCAGTAGTAGCAGACCAGCAGGGGATACGCAGTATTTT. The variable domain in full, with the rest retrieved from reference TRBV19 and TRBJ2-3, is DGGITQSPKYLFRKEGQNVTLSCEQNLNHDAMYWYRQDPGQGLRLIYYSQIVNDFQKGDIAEGYSVSREKKESFPLTVTSAQKNPTAFYLCASSSRPAGDTQYFGPGTRLTVL.

This chain joins TRBV3-1 (or the pseudogene TRBV3-2) and TRBJ2-3; 8 bases fit TRBD2. CDR3 length: 16 residues. J lost 2 bases, V lost 3 bases, and 7 bases had no gene match. Germline CDR1 LGHDT, CDR2 YNNKEL (reference sequence). The CDR3 nucleotides are TGTGCCAGCAGCCACGAGGGCGGGGGGAACACAGATACGCAGTATTTT. Protein sequence: CASSHEGGGNTDTQYF.

The V gene is TRBV19, the J gene TRBJ2-5; the D gene is possibly TRBD1 (7 bases). Germline V lookup: CDR1 LNHDA, CDR2 SQIVND (reference sequence). V lost 5 bases, J lost 5 bases, and 12 bases lay in between. The CDR3 is 13 amino acids. The DNA for the CDR3 is TGTGCCAGTAGTTCCAGGGGGAGGGAGACCCAGTACTTC. It specifies CASSSRGRETQYF. Looking up the rest from reference TRBV19 and TRBJ2-5 gives the full variable domain: DGGITQSPKYLFRKEGQNVTLSCEQNLNHDAMYWYRQDPGQGLRLIYYSQIVNDFQKGDIAEGYSVSREKKESFPLTVTSAQKNPTAFYLCASSSRGRETQYFGPGTRLLVL.

The rearrangement uses TRBV10-2 and TRBJ2-3, with 13 positions matching TRBD2. Germline V gene data show CDR1 as WSHSY and CDR2 as SAAADI. This CDR3 contains 17 residues. With V trimmed by 6 bases and J by 0 bases, 6 bases remained unmatched. This CDR3 reads CASSGLAGVLSTDTQYF. CDR3 nucleotides: TGCGCCAGCAGCGGACTAGCGGGAGTTCTTAGCACAGATACGCAGTATTTT.

By proportion, this clone is medium-sized. This chain uses TRBV30 with TRBJ2-3; 9 bases are a match to TRBD2. CDR1 and CDR2 from the germline V gene are GTSNPN and SVGIG (reference sequence). CDR3 length: 16 amino acids. V lost 3 bases, J lost 3 bases, and 10 bases stayed unmatched. As DNA, the CDR3 is TGTGCCTGGAGCCTATTAGCGGGGGTGGCGACAGATACGCAGTATTTT. It translates to CAWSLLAGVATDTQYF.

The chain carries TRBV7-9 and TRBJ1-3; perhaps TRBD1 as D (6 bases). The CDR3 is made up of 15 amino acids. The V end was cut by 5 bases, the J end by 2 bases, with 13 bases between. From germline, CDR1 is SEHNR and CDR2 FQNEAQ (reference sequence). In DNA form, the CDR3 reads TGTGCCAGCAGCCCGGCGACAGGACCTGGAAACACCATATATTTT. This translates into CASSPATGPGNTIYF.

The gene calls are TRBV3-1 (or the pseudogene TRBV3-2) and TRBJ1-4, with 9 bases matching TRBD1. CDR1 is LGHDT, CDR2 YNNKEL, per germline (reference sequence). The CDR3 runs 16 residues. Trimming removed 2 bases from V and 3 bases from J; junction bases left unmatched: 4. The DNA for the CDR3 is TGTGCCAGCAGCCAAAACAGGGGGCTCGCTAATGAAAAACTGTTTTTT. It yields the protein CASSQNRGLANEKLFF.

The chain has TRBV5-8 and TRBJ2-7; 8 positions agree with TRBD2. With 0 bases clipped from V and 5 bases from J, the junction kept 10 bases outside the gene matches. From germline, CDR1 is SGHTS and CDR2 YDEGEE. The CDR3 has 16 residues. CDR3 sequence: CASSLVVSGSIHEQYF. The CDR3 nucleotides are TGTGCCAGCAGCTTGGTAGTCAGCGGGAGTATCCACGAGCAGTACTTC. Full variable domain (outside the CDR3, taken from reference TRBV5-8 and TRBJ2-7): EAGVTQSPTHLIKTRGQQATLRCSPISGHTSVYWYQQALGLGLQFLLWYDEGEERNRGNFPPRFSGRQFPNYSSELNVNALELEDSALYLCASSLVVSGSIHEQYFGPGTRLTVT.

In this sample, this clone turned up once. V and J are TRBV5-6 and TRBJ1-5; D gene unclear. The CDR3 extends over 16 amino acids. V was clipped by 0 bases and J by 0 bases, with 10 bases between them. CDR1 is SGHDT and CDR2 is YYEEEE in the germline V gene. CDR3 sequence: CASSLVSGLSNQPQHF. The CDR3 coding sequence is TGTGCCAGCAGCTTGGTGTCAGGCCTTAGCAATCAGCCCCAGCATTTT.

V gene TRBV5-1 combines with J gene TRBJ2-3, with a weak D call TRBD2 (5 bases). Germline values: CDR1 SGHRS, CDR2 YFSETQ. V lost 0 bases and J 0 bases, leaving 11 bases between the germline ends. The CDR3 runs 16 residues. The CDR3 loop is CASSLEARTSTDTQYF. In DNA form, the CDR3 reads TGCGCCAGCAGCTTGGAGGCACGGACTAGCACAGATACGCAGTATTTT. Supplemented by reference TRBV5-1 and TRBJ2-3, the full variable domain reads KAGVTQTPRYLIKTRGQQVTLSCSPISGHRSVSWYQQTPGQGLQFLFEYFSETQRNKGNFPGRFSGRQFSNSRSEMNVSTLELGDSALYLCASSLEARTSTDTQYFGPGTRLTVL.

The table lists this clone with a count of one. The CDR3 protein is CASSLTEAGGLADTQYF. In DNA, the CDR3 is TGTGCCAGCAGCCTAACGGAAGCGGGGGGTTTAGCAGATACGCAGTATTTT. The chain recombines TRBV9 with TRBJ2-3; 9 nucleotides align to TRBD2. The CDR3 contains 17 residues. After removal of 4 bases from V and 4 bases from J, the junction contained 13 bases not matched to a gene. In germline, CDR1 is SGDLS, CDR2 YYNGEE.

This clone was observed a few times. The chain links TRBV19 to TRBJ2-7, with D possibly being TRBD2 (5 bases). From germline, CDR1 is LNHDA and CDR2 SQIVND (reference sequence). This CDR3 is built from 14 residues. Trimming removed 5 bases at V and 1 base at J, with 12 bases between. The CDR3 protein is CASSPADSSYEQYF. The CDR3 coding sequence is TGTGCCAGTAGTCCGGCGGACTCGTCCTACGAGCAGTACTTC.

The chain has TRBV9 and TRBJ1-1, with TRBD1 matching 7 bases. Germline lookup yields CDR1 SGDLS and CDR2 YYNGEE. V trimming: 3 bases; J trimming: 4 bases; junction bases outside the gene matches: 6. The length of the CDR3 is 14 residues. The CDR3 region has the DNA TGTGCCAGCAGCGCAGAGGGGGCGAGCACTGAAGCTTTCTTT. This codes for CASSAEGASTEAFF.

The chain uses TRBV28 and TRBJ2-1; possible D gene TRBD2, 5 bases. V lost 3 bases and J 6 bases, leaving 15 bases between the germline ends. The germline V gene has CDR1 MDHEN and CDR2 SYDVKM. The CDR3 is 15 amino acids. The CDR3 DNA follows: TGTGCCAGCAGTTTGTTGGGCGGGCTATTCAATGAGCAGTTCTTC. Translated, it gives CASSLLGGLFNEQFF. The full variable domain, its missing parts supplied by reference TRBV28 and TRBJ2-1, is DVKVTQSSRYLVKRTGEKVFLECVQDMDHENMFWYRQDPGLGLRLIYFSYDVKMKEKGDIPEGYSVSREKKERFSLILESASTNQTSMYLCASSLLGGLFNEQFFGPGTRLTVL.

This sequence joins TRBV7-9 and TRBJ2-7; 12 nucleotides align to TRBD2. Germline values: CDR1 SEHNR, CDR2 FQNEAQ (reference sequence). V lost 5 bases to trimming and J lost 7 bases; unmatched junction nucleotides: 9. This CDR3 spans 15 amino acids. CDR3 protein: CASSQTGTSGSEQYF. Written as DNA, the CDR3 is TGTGCCAGCAGCCAGACCGGGACTAGCGGGTCAGAGCAGTACTTC.

The chain links TRBV7-3 to TRBJ1-1, with D perhaps TRBD1 (5 bases). The CDR3 consists of 14 residues. With 4 bases removed from V and 4 bases from J, the gap between germline ends came to 13 bases. Germline V gene sequence: CDR1 SGHTA, CDR2 FQGTGA. The DNA for the CDR3 is TGTGCCAGCAGCTCAAGTCAGGGATCCACTGAAGCTTTCTTT. It yields the protein CASSSSQGSTEAFF.

The chain employs TRBV28 and TRBJ1-2; D is uncertain. The germline V and J ends were trimmed by 8 bases and 5 bases, with 6 bases remaining between them. Germline lookup yields CDR1 MDHEN and CDR2 SYDVKM. CDR3 length equals 10 residues. CDR3 sequence: CASLRYGYTF. CDR3 nucleotide sequence: TGTGCCAGCCTGAGGTATGGCTACACCTTC.

The chain recombines TRBV6-6 with TRBJ2-6; 11 bases are shared with TRBD1. Germline V gives CDR1 MNHNY, CDR2 SVGAGI (reference sequence). J lost 6 bases, V lost 7 bases, and 5 bases had no gene match. The CDR3 is made up of 15 amino acids. The CDR3 loop is CASKGQGAAANVLTF. The DNA of the CDR3 is TGTGCCAGCAAAGGACAGGGGGCGGCGGCCAACGTCCTGACTTTC.

The chain carries TRBV18 and TRBJ2-4; 9 positions match TRBD2. This CDR3 is 17 amino acids long. J gave up 5 bases and V 2 bases, and 10 bases lay outside the gene matches. CDR1 and CDR2 (germline): KGHSH, LQKENI. The CDR3 is CASSPSVAGDSENIQYF. CDR3 DNA sequence: TGTGCCAGCTCACCATCGGTAGCGGGAGATAGCGAAAACATTCAGTACTTC.

J is TRBJ1-4 and V is TRBV6-1, with 10 bases lining up with TRBD1. Per germline, CDR1 MNHNS and CDR2 SASEGT. The CDR3 runs 15 residues. Losses at the gene ends were 2 bases for V and 7 bases for J; bases not matched to a gene: 4. The CDR3 nucleotides read TGTGCCAGCAGTGAACCCGGGACAGGGGTTGAAAAACTGTTTTTT. Translation gives CASSEPGTGVEKLFF.

The chain links TRBV27 to TRBJ2-4, with no clear D. With 0 bases removed from V and 1 base from J, the gap between germline ends came to 7 bases. Germline V gives CDR1 MNHEY, CDR2 SMNVEV (reference sequence). The CDR3 has 15 residues. Here the CDR3 reads CASSLSSPAKNIQYF. The DNA for the CDR3 is TGTGCCAGCAGTTTATCGTCTCCCGCCAAAAACATTCAGTACTTC.

The rearrangement links TRBV2 to TRBJ1-2; 8 bases match TRBD1. This CDR3 is 15 amino acids long. With 4 bases clipped from V and 4 bases from J, the junction kept 8 bases outside the gene matches. Germline CDR1 is SNHLY and CDR2 is FYNNEI. The CDR3, as DNA: TGTGCCAGCAGTGTTGGCGGGACAGGAGGCTATGGCTACACCTTC. It encodes CASSVGGTGGYGYTF. The full variable domain, with the rest looked up from reference TRBV2 and TRBJ1-2, is EPEVTQTPSHQVTQMGQEVILRCVPISNHLYFYWYRQILGQKVEFLVSFYNNEISEKSEIFDDQFSVERPDGSNFTLKIRSTKLEDSAMYFCASSVGGTGGYGYTFGSGTRLTVV.

There are a few counts of this clone. The rearrangement uses TRBV3-1 (or the pseudogene TRBV3-2) and TRBJ2-3; D may be TRBD2 (7 bases). V gave up 0 bases and J gave up 2 bases, with 12 bases separating them. Germline V gene sequence: CDR1 LGHDT, CDR2 YNNKEL (reference sequence). The CDR3 contains 16 residues. CDR3 nucleotides: TGTGCCAGCAGCCAAGAGGGGGCGGGGGACACAGATACGCAGTATTTT. Residues: CASSQEGAGDTDTQYF.

This chain uses TRBV28 with TRBJ2-7, with D tentatively TRBD2 (6 bases). The CDR3 runs to 15 residues. The V gene's germline CDR1 is MDHEN and CDR2 SYDVKM. The V and J ends lost 2 bases and 0 bases respectively, with 11 bases between them. This CDR3 is CASSLGDSSSYEQYF. CDR3 nucleotides: TGTGCCAGCAGTTTAGGGGACTCCAGCTCCTACGAGCAGTACTTC.